The clone carrying this T cell receptor (beta chain) was detected a few times. It was 9.5 to 10 milliliters of peripheral blood that were drawn from each donor. A second about 7 to 11 cycle PCR used barcoded and J-beta primers. TCRdb redid the calling of the 5' RACE reads with MiXCR, one entry per CDR3 protein. Of approximately 850,000 distinct CDR3 sequences detected, 58% appear once; the ten largest clones hold approximately 21%. These data are taken from a study of blood T cells in healthy people across ages. The V and J ends lost 5 bases and 5 bases, in that order; junction bases with no gene match: 6. Germline V gives CDR1 SGHTA, CDR2 FQGNSA. The CDR3 has 14 amino acids.

The specimen was blood. The receptor was derived from a young man in good health. The V and J genes are TRBV7-2 and TRBJ1-1; 9 nucleotides match TRBD1. The CDR3 sequence: CASSLDRGSTEAFF. The CDR3 nucleotides read TGTGCCAGCAGCCTGGACAGGGGTAGTACTGAAGCTTTCTTT.